One sample yielded the 23 T cell receptor beta chains listed below, sequenced in a study of neurological immune-mediated disorders. TCRdb fed the 5' RACE reads into MiXCR, producing one record per CDR3 protein. The sample records tens of thousands of distinct CDR3 sequences, about 2.5% being singletons. The sample was PBMCs. These receptors originate from a man over 45 with multiple sclerosis.

This clonotype was seen ten or more times. The genes are TRBV7-2 and TRBJ2-5; D remains ambiguous. The length of the CDR3 is 15 residues. The germline V and J ends were trimmed by 1 base and 7 bases, with 16 bases remaining between them. In germline, CDR1 is SGHTA, CDR2 FQGNSA. The CDR3 sequence is CASSLGVERVGTQYF. In nucleotides, the CDR3 is TGTGCCAGCAGCTTAGGAGTCGAACGGGTGGGGACCCAGTACTTC.

This clonotype appeared many times. The V and J genes are TRBV5-1 and TRBJ2-2; D is perhaps TRBD1 (6 bases). Trimming shortened V by 1 base and J by 0 bases, and 10 bases separated the two germline ends. Germline V lookup: CDR1 SGHRS, CDR2 YFSETQ. The CDR3 has 16 amino acids. The CDR3, as DNA: TGCGCCAGCAGCTTGCCAGGGGCCGCGAACACCGGGGAGCTGTTTTTT. Protein sequence: CASSLPGAANTGELFF. Complete variable domain (other parts from reference TRBV5-1 and TRBJ2-2): KAGVTQTPRYLIKTRGQQVTLSCSPISGHRSVSWYQQTPGQGLQFLFEYFSETQRNKGNFPGRFSGRQFSNSRSEMNVSTLELGDSALYLCASSLPGAANTGELFFGEGSRLTVL.

This clonotype came up many times. This chain connects TRBV20-1 to TRBJ2-3; 11 positions match TRBD2. The CDR3 runs to 14 residues. The J segment lost 5 bases and the V segment lost 6 bases, leaving 7 bases of the junction unmatched. Germline CDR1 DFQATT, CDR2 SNEGSKA (reference sequence). The CDR3 protein is CSALTSGVVDTQYF. CDR3 DNA: TGCAGTGCCCTGACTAGCGGGGTAGTAGATACGCAGTATTTT.

This clonotype came up many times. This chain joins TRBV20-1 and TRBJ2-7; TRBD1 might be the D (7 bases). CDR3 length: 15 amino acids. Trimming took 1 base from V and 6 from J, leaving 19 bases between them. The germline CDR1 and CDR2 sequences are DFQATT and SNEGSKA (reference sequence). The CDR3, as DNA: TGCAGTGCTAGAGGGGCGCCCCTGGAGGGGGCCGAGCAGTACTTC. Its translation: CSARGAPLEGAEQYF.

This clonotype was counted at least ten times. The V and J genes are TRBV7-2 and TRBJ1-5; D is unresolved. Germline lookup yields CDR1 SGHTA and CDR2 FQGNSA. Trimming shortened V by 5 bases and J by 5 bases, and 13 bases separated the two germline ends. This CDR3 region has 14 residues. In DNA form, the CDR3 reads TGTGCCAGCAGCGATCCCCCATCTTATCAGCCCCAGCATTTT. It codes for CASSDPPSYQPQHF. The variable domain in full, completed from reference TRBV7-2 and TRBJ1-5, reads GAGVSQSPSNKVTEKGKDVELRCDPISGHTALYWYRQSLGQGLEFLIYFQGNSAPDKSGLPSDRFSAERTGGSVSTLTIQRTQQEDSAVYLCASSDPPSYQPQHFGDGTRLSIL.

There are many counts of this clonotype. The rearrangement uses TRBV12-3 or TRBV12-4 and TRBJ1-1; D gene uncertain. CDR3 size: 14 residues. The germline V and J ends were trimmed by 1 base and 6 bases, with 12 bases remaining between them. CDR3 DNA: TGTGCCAGCAGTTTAGTAAAGGGCGCGGCTGAAGCTTTCTTT. Amino acid sequence: CASSLVKGAAEAFF.

This clonotype was found many times. The chain uses TRBV12-3 or TRBV12-4 and TRBJ1-1, with D possibly matching TRBD1 (5 bases). This CDR3 has 12 amino acids. V shed 1 base and J shed 10 bases, with 10 bases lying between them. The CDR3 sequence is CASSLEGERAFF. The CDR3 coding sequence is TGTGCCAGCAGTTTAGAAGGGGAACGAGCTTTCTTT.

Many counts were recorded for this clonotype. The chain employs TRBV20-1 and TRBJ2-3; 7 positions agree with TRBD1. The CDR3 runs to 15 residues. V lost 5 bases and J lost 7; bases outside the gene matches: 15. Germline CDR1 and CDR2: DFQATT and SNEGSKA (reference sequence). The CDR3 sequence is CSADLQGSPRNTQYF. The CDR3 DNA follows: TGCAGTGCTGATCTACAGGGGAGCCCTAGGAATACGCAGTATTTT.

This clonotype was found many times. The gene calls are TRBV11-3 and TRBJ2-2; TRBD2 matches 10 bases. Trimming cost V 5 bases and J 5 bases; bases outside gene matches: 8. The CDR3 contains 16 residues. Germline lookup yields CDR1 SGHNT and CDR2 YENEEA. CDR3 nucleotides: TGTGCCAGCAGCCGTAGTAGCGGGGGGAAGACCGGGGAGCTGTTTTTT. As protein: CASSRSSGGKTGELFF.

This clonotype was detected ten times or more. As DNA, the CDR3 is TGCGCCAGCAGTCTTGATGCCGGGCGAAGGGTGGATGGCTACACCTTC. Translation: CASSLDAGRRVDGYTF. V usage is TRBV5-1 and J usage is TRBJ1-2; D gene uncertain. Germline assignment: CDR1 SGHRS and CDR2 YFSETQ. This CDR3 spans 16 amino acids. With 5 bases removed from V and 6 bases from J, the gap between germline ends came to 23 bases.

The chain carries TRBV20-1 and TRBJ2-1; 10 bases match TRBD2. With 3 bases clipped from V and 7 bases from J, the junction kept 6 bases outside the gene matches. This CDR3 contains 14 residues. The germline gives CDR1 DFQATT, CDR2 SNEGSKA (reference sequence). The CDR3 region has the DNA TGCAGTGCTAGTCTAATAGCGGGGGGTAATGAGCAGTTCTTC. It specifies CSASLIAGGNEQFF.

This clonotype was observed at least ten times. The chain uses TRBV7-9 and TRBJ2-5; the D gene is possibly TRBD1 (6 bases). Germline V gene data show CDR1 as SEHNR and CDR2 as FQNEAQ (reference sequence). V was clipped by 5 bases and J by 4 bases, with 17 bases between them. The CDR3 runs 15 residues. The CDR3 is CASSERGQQRETQYF. DNA for the CDR3: TGTGCCAGCAGCGAGAGGGGACAACAAAGAGAGACCCAGTACTTC.

This clonotype was found many times. V gene TRBV20-1 combines with J gene TRBJ1-6; TRBD1 aligns across 9 bases. CDR1 is DFQATT, CDR2 SNEGSKA, per germline (reference sequence). This CDR3 spans 15 amino acids. J was trimmed by 6 bases and V by 6 bases; bases with no gene match: 9. The DNA for the CDR3 is TGCAGTGCCTACGGGACAGGGTCTACTAATTCACCCCTCCACTTT. It encodes CSAYGTGSTNSPLHF.

At least ten counts were recorded for this clonotype. V gene TRBV20-1 combines with J gene TRBJ2-1; D perhaps matches TRBD1 (5 bases). With 4 bases removed from V and 0 bases from J, the gap between germline ends came to 10 bases. Germline V gives CDR1 DFQATT, CDR2 SNEGSKA (reference sequence). This CDR3 has 14 amino acids. The CDR3: CSATVGASYNEQFF. Here the CDR3 DNA reads TGCAGTGCTACCGTAGGGGCCTCCTACAATGAGCAGTTCTTC.

At least ten counts were recorded for this clonotype. The junction does not match germline at one end; this may be a read error. The V and J genes are TRBV6-1 and TRBJ1-5; D gene unclear. Looked up from germline, CDR1 is MNHNS and CDR2 is SASEGT. The length of the CDR3 is 12 residues. CDR3 sequence: CASREGYQPQHF. DNA of the CDR3: TGTGCCAGCAGAGAAGGGTATCAGCCCCAGCATTTT.

This clonotype came up many times. The chain is built from TRBV7-6 and TRBJ1-4, with D possibly being TRBD1 (6 bases). CDR3 length equals 14 residues. The V end lost 0 bases, the J end lost 7 bases, and 9 bases lay between the germline ends. Germline CDR1 SGHVS, CDR2 FNYEAQ. In DNA form, the CDR3 reads TGTGCCAGCAGCTTAGCGGGCAGGGGTGAAAAACTGTTTTTT. Its translation: CASSLAGRGEKLFF.

Many counts were recorded for this clonotype. The rearrangement joins TRBV20-1 to TRBJ1-2; perhaps TRBD1 as D (6 bases). The V end was cut by 5 bases, the J end by 4 bases, with 11 bases between. Looked up from germline, CDR1 is DFQATT and CDR2 is SNEGSKA (reference sequence). CDR3 length equals 12 residues. In DNA, the CDR3 is TGCAGTGCTCCACAGGGCGGCTATGGCTACACCTTC. It yields the protein CSAPQGGYGYTF.

This clonotype was counted many times. The junction does not match germline at one end; this may be a read error. J is TRBJ1-3 and V is TRBV20-1; D might be TRBD1 (5 bases). This CDR3 is 13 amino acids long. The V gene's germline CDR1 is DFQATT and CDR2 SNEGSKA (reference sequence). CDR3 protein: CSARDSSGNTIYF. In DNA form, the CDR3 reads TGCAGTGCTCGAGACAGCTCTGGAAACACCATATATTTT.

This clonotype was counted many times. The rearrangement joins TRBV6-5 to TRBJ2-1; D unresolved. CDR3 length: 15 residues. Germline V gives CDR1 MNHEY, CDR2 SVGAGI. The V gene lost 6 bases and the J gene lost 0 bases, with 12 bases spanning the gap. The CDR3 is CASSLKRGSYNEQFF. In DNA, the CDR3 is TGTGCCAGCAGCCTGAAACGAGGCTCCTACAATGAGCAGTTCTTC.

This clonotype was detected many times. The chain uses TRBV11-3 and TRBJ1-1; D gene ambiguous. The CDR3 has 13 residues. Trimming cost V 0 bases and J 8 bases, with 10 bases left between them. Germline CDR1 SGHNT, CDR2 YENEEA. The CDR3 region is CASSLDRANEAFF. The CDR3 coding sequence is TGTGCCAGCAGCTTAGATCGGGCCAACGAAGCTTTCTTT.

This clonotype was detected many times. The rearrangement uses TRBV5-1 and TRBJ1-2; D uncertain. CDR3 size: 14 residues. Germline CDR1 and CDR2: SGHRS and YFSETQ. V lost 0 bases and J lost 1, with 7 bases in between. The CDR3: CASSLDRGNYGYTF. The CDR3 bases are TGCGCCAGCAGCTTGGATCGGGGTAACTATGGCTACACCTTC.

The table lists this clonotype with many counts. V is TRBV5-1 and J is TRBJ1-1; a weak D match, TRBD1 (5 bases). The CDR3 spans 14 residues. Germline V CDR1 and CDR2: SGHRS, YFSETQ. V was shortened by 2 bases and J by 3 bases, with 11 bases between the two germline ends. The CDR3 nucleotides are TGCGCCAGCAGCTTAGACGGAGGGGACACTGAAGCTTTCTTT. This codes for CASSLDGGDTEAFF.

This chain connects TRBV10-2 to TRBJ2-7; 15 nucleotides align to TRBD2. The CDR3 has 16 residues. Trimming at V came to 2 bases and at J to 4 bases, leaving 3 bases not matched to a gene. CDR1 and CDR2 (germline): WSHSY, SAAADI. The CDR3 reads CASSEPGTSGGYEQYF. DNA of the CDR3: TGCGCCAGCAGTGAGCCTGGGACTAGCGGGGGGTACGAGCAGTACTTC.